This T cell receptor beta chain was sequenced for a study of patients and donors after allogeneic stem cell transplantation. TCRdb reprocessed the RT-PCR reads with MiXCR, giving one entry per CDR3 protein. The table records approximately 170,000 distinct CDR3 sequences, 24% of them present only once. This clonotype was seen only a few times. The CDR3 runs to 15 residues. V was clipped by 5 bases and J by 4 bases; unmatched bases: 11. Germline V gene sequence: CDR1 SGHRS, CDR2 YFSETQ. The chain is built from TRBV5-1 and TRBJ2-7; 8 nucleotides match TRBD1. The TCR was taken from a human donor who was either an allogeneic HSCT recipient or a stem cell or donor lymphocyte infusion donor (not recorded which). It is not recorded whose cells these are; they may come from a transplant donor. Sequenced: blood, either unsorted or a sorted T cell fraction (not recorded which). The CDR3 region is CASRFGQGGLYEQYF. Here the CDR3 DNA reads TGCGCCAGCAGATTCGGACAGGGAGGCTTATACGAGCAGTACTTC.